Listed here are 19 T cell receptor beta chains from one sample, sequenced in a study of vaccination effects on CD4 cells after COVID-19. When about ten days of culture had elapsed, CD4+ T cells were isolated. Only in-frame clones appear in the TCRdb table, and some are missing; sequencing was by immunoSEQ multiplex PCR. The sample carries 32,000 or so clones, 68% recorded once. No cognate antigen is known for these TCRs. This specimen was CD4+ T cells from PBMCs cultured without peptide, taken before COVID-19 vaccination. The receptors were gathered from a human donor who received a COVID-19 vaccine.

The V gene is TRBV6-6, the J gene TRBJ1-6, with a weak D call TRBD1 (5 bases). The CDR3 totals 16 residues. V was pared by 2 bases and J by 6 bases, with 14 bases between. Looked up from germline, CDR1 is MNHNY and CDR2 is SVGAGI (reference sequence). The CDR3 nucleotides are TGTGCCAGCAGTTACCGCGAACGGGACGGTAATTCACCCCTCCACTTT. Protein sequence: CASSYRERDGNSPLHF.

The CDR3 is CASSESALEHEQFF. As DNA, the CDR3 is TGTGCCAGCAGTGAATCCGCGCTGGAGCATGAGCAGTTCTTC. The V call is TRBV6-4, the J call TRBJ2-1; no firm D call. Germline-derived CDR1 and CDR2 are MRHNA and SNTAGT. The CDR3 consists of 14 residues. The V gene lost 3 bases and the J gene lost 8 bases, with 14 bases spanning the gap.

The gene calls are TRBV7-9 and TRBJ2-3; 12 bases map to TRBD2. Germline V gives CDR1 SEHNR, CDR2 FQNEAQ (reference sequence). Trimming removed 1 base from V and 0 bases from J; junction bases left unmatched: 8. The CDR3 totals 19 residues. DNA for the CDR3: TGTGCCAGCAGCTTAGAAAGGTATGGGACTAGCGGGAGCACAGATACGCAGTATTTT. This encodes CASSLERYGTSGSTDTQYF.

The chain joins TRBV7-2 to TRBJ2-1; D gene uncertain. Germline V lookup: CDR1 SGHTA, CDR2 FQGNSA. V dropped 2 bases and J dropped 0 bases, with 5 bases sitting between them. The length of the CDR3 is 14 residues. CDR3 amino acids: CASSLSGSYNEQFF. In DNA form, the CDR3 reads TGTGCCAGCAGCTTATCCGGCTCCTACAATGAGCAGTTCTTC.

This rearrangement joins TRBV30 to TRBJ2-5, with D possibly TRBD2 on 7 matching bases. CDR1 and CDR2 (germline): GTSNPN, SVGIG (reference sequence). Trimming removed 4 bases at V and 3 bases at J, with 15 bases between. The CDR3 has 14 amino acids. Written as DNA, the CDR3 is TGTGCCTGGAAGTGGGGGCGGGGGAAAGAGACCCAGTACTTC. It translates to CAWKWGRGKETQYF. The variable domain in full, with the rest retrieved from reference TRBV30 and TRBJ2-5, is SQTIHQWPATLVQPVGSPLSLECTVEGTSNPNLYWYRQAAGRGLQLLFYSVGIGQISSEVPQNLSASRPQDRQFILSSKKLLLSDSGFYLCAWKWGRGKETQYFGPGTRLLVL.

In its sample, this clone was seen a few times. Here the CDR3 DNA reads TGTGCCAGCAGCTTAACTCTGAACTATGGCTACACCTTC. Translation gives CASSLTLNYGYTF. The chain recombines TRBV7-2 with TRBJ1-2; no clear D gene. The germline V and J ends were trimmed by 2 bases and 2 bases, with 6 bases remaining between them. In germline, CDR1 is SGHTA, CDR2 FQGNSA. This CDR3 has 13 residues.

V gene TRBV5-1 combines with J gene TRBJ2-5, with TRBD2 identical over 8 bases. This CDR3 spans 14 amino acids. From germline, CDR1 is SGHRS and CDR2 YFSETQ. The J segment lost 1 base and the V segment lost 4 bases, leaving 3 bases of the junction unmatched. For the CDR3, the DNA is TGCGCCAGCAGCCACAGCGGGGGCCAAGAGACCCAGTACTTC. The encoded protein is CASSHSGGQETQYF.

This rearrangement joins TRBV20-1 to TRBJ2-7; D is ambiguous. This CDR3 spans 11 amino acids. Trimming cost V 4 bases and J 3 bases, with 7 bases left between them. Germline CDR1 reads DFQATT; CDR2 reads SNEGSKA (reference sequence). The CDR3 sequence is CSAKENYEQYF. CDR3 in DNA: TGCAGTGCTAAAGAGAACTACGAGCAGTACTTC.

This chain joins TRBV5-1 and TRBJ2-3; a possible D gene is TRBD2 (6 bases). From germline, CDR1 is SGHRS and CDR2 YFSETQ. The CDR3 is 13 residues long. V dropped 3 bases and J dropped 8 bases, with 13 bases sitting between them. This CDR3 reads CASSSGSGSTQYF. CDR3 DNA: TGCGCCAGCAGCTCGGGTAGCGGCTCTACGCAGTATTTT.

V is TRBV3-1 (or the pseudogene TRBV3-2) and J is TRBJ2-3, with TRBD2 matching over 13 bases. This CDR3 has 15 amino acids. J was trimmed by 6 bases and V by 6 bases; bases with no gene match: 6. Germline CDR1 LGHDT, CDR2 YNNKEL (reference sequence). The DNA for the CDR3 is TGTGCCAGCAGATCCGGACTAGCGGGAGCCGATACGCAGTATTTT. Translation gives CASRSGLAGADTQYF.

This clone occurred a few times. This rearrangement joins TRBV5-1 to TRBJ1-6, with 9 bases fitting TRBD1. The CDR3 spans 15 residues. The V gene's germline CDR1 is SGHRS and CDR2 YFSETQ. With 4 bases clipped from V and 10 bases from J, the junction kept 9 bases outside the gene matches. The CDR3 DNA reads TGCGCCAGCAGCCTCCGACAGGGGGGTCGGTCACCCCTCCACTTT. Protein product: CASSLRQGGRSPLHF.

The chain combines TRBV6-5 with TRBJ2-1, with TRBD2 matching over 10 bases. This CDR3 comprises 15 residues. CDR1 MNHEY and CDR2 SVGAGI come from the germline V gene. V shed 6 bases and J 8 bases; nucleotides not matched to a gene: 10. The CDR3 DNA sequence: TGTGCCAGCAGCCCAACTAGCGGGGAATCCTATGAGCAGTTCTTC. Encoded protein: CASSPTSGESYEQFF.

This clone was seen more than once but under ten times. CDR3 coding DNA: TGTGCCAGCAGCGCCAGGGACAGTTTGCGGGGCTACACCTTC. Its protein product is CASSARDSLRGYTF. The chain links TRBV5-4 to TRBJ1-2, with 7 positions matching TRBD1. The CDR3 spans 14 residues. Germline V gene data show CDR1 as SGHNT and CDR2 as YYREEE (reference sequence). J lost 8 bases, V lost 4 bases, and 11 bases had no gene match.

The chain has TRBV14 and TRBJ1-1; the D is unclear. Trimming left V 4 bases short and J 3 bases short, with 15 bases between. Germline V gives CDR1 SGHDN, CDR2 FVKESK. There are 15 residues in the CDR3. CDR3: CASSLIAGVYTEAFF. The CDR3 DNA reads TGTGCCAGCAGCCTGATTGCTGGGGTATACACTGAAGCTTTCTTT.

The V and J genes are TRBV5-1 and TRBJ1-1; 7 positions agree with TRBD1. This CDR3 is 14 amino acids long. Trimming removed 4 bases from V and 7 bases from J; junction bases left unmatched: 10. The V gene's germline CDR1 is SGHRS and CDR2 YFSETQ. The CDR3 is CASSINPRQGEAFF. The CDR3 DNA is TGCGCCAGCAGCATTAATCCGCGACAGGGTGAAGCTTTCTTT.

A few counts support this clone. The chain employs TRBV11-2 and TRBJ2-2; D is ambiguous. The germline V gene encodes CDR1 SGHAT and CDR2 FQNNGV. CDR3 length: 13 residues. Trimming stripped 1 base from V and 7 bases from J, with 7 bases between. The CDR3 loop is CASSLVLNGELFF. In nucleotides, the CDR3 is TGTGCCAGCAGCTTAGTTCTGAACGGGGAGCTGTTTTTT.

The chain joins TRBV6-4 to TRBJ2-1; 9 bases are a match to TRBD2. This CDR3 is built from 16 residues. J lost 3 bases, V lost 5 bases, and 8 bases had no gene match. Per the germline V gene, CDR1 is MRHNA and CDR2 is SNTAGT. This CDR3 reads CASSPEAGGVYNEQFF. CDR3 bases: TGTGCCAGCAGTCCTGAGGCGGGAGGGGTCTACAATGAGCAGTTCTTC.

This chain joins TRBV13 and TRBJ2-7; D not certain. Germline CDR1 is PRHDT and CDR2 is FYEKMQ (reference sequence). V was clipped by 5 bases and J by 3 bases, with 20 bases between them. The CDR3 sequence is 16 residues long. The DNA of the CDR3 is TGTGCCAGCAGCCGTGGACGAAGTGGTGAGATCTACGAGCAGTACTTC. It encodes CASSRGRSGEIYEQYF.

The gene calls are TRBV3-1 (or the pseudogene TRBV3-2) and TRBJ1-1; the D gene is possibly TRBD1 (6 bases). The ends were cut back, 1 base at V and 10 bases at J, with 16 bases in the middle. This CDR3 comprises 14 residues. Germline V gene data show CDR1 as LGHDT and CDR2 as YNNKEL (reference sequence). This CDR3 reads CASSQAYRGHGAFF. CDR3 DNA: TGTGCCAGCAGCCAAGCCTATCGGGGGCACGGAGCTTTCTTT.